What follows are 16 T cell receptor beta chains derived from one specimen sequenced in a study of T cell changes during pregnancy in multiple sclerosis. Sequencing was performed with immunoSEQ multiplex PCR; in TCRdb, only in-frame clones are kept and a portion is missing. The sample lists tens of thousands of clones, approximately 94% occurring once. Sequenced here: peripheral blood, sampled in the third trimester of pregnancy. These receptors all come from a female donor with multiple sclerosis, enrolled in a pregnancy study.

The chain links TRBV6-4 to TRBJ1-1, with 7 positions matching TRBD1. The CDR3 runs 13 residues. CDR1 and CDR2 from the germline V gene are MRHNA and SNTAGT. J gave up 4 bases and V 6 bases, and 5 bases lay outside the gene matches. Here the CDR3 reads CASSRQGGTEAFF. The CDR3 region has the DNA TGTGCCAGCAGCCGACAGGGAGGCACTGAAGCTTTCTTT.

In regard to this clone: The junction departs from germline at one end; a sequencing error may be responsible. V gene TRBV2 combines with J gene TRBJ2-5; maybe TRBD1 (6 bases). This CDR3 has 12 residues. Germline CDR1 SNHLY, CDR2 FYNNEI. DNA for the CDR3: TGTGCCAGCAGTGATCAGGGGCGAGGCTGGGACTTC. Translated: CASSDQGRGWDF. The full variable domain, rest sourced from reference TRBV2 and TRBJ2-5, is EPEVTQTPSHQVTQMGQEVILRCVPISNHLYFYWYRQILGQKVEFLVSFYNNEISEKSEIFDDQFSVERPDGSNFTLKIRSTKLEDSAMYFCASSDQGRGWDFGPGTRLLVL.

This chain links TRBV6-5 with TRBJ2-3; 7 bases are shared with TRBD2. The CDR3 is 14 residues long. CDR1 MNHEY and CDR2 SVGAGI come from the germline V gene. The ends lost 5 bases at V and 3 bases at J; junction bases unmatched: 5. This chain's CDR3 is CASSPGTKTDTQYF. In DNA, the CDR3 is TGTGCCAGCAGTCCCGGGACTAAAACAGATACGCAGTATTTT.

The J gene is TRBJ1-2, the V gene TRBV7-2, with D tentatively TRBD1 (5 bases). V lost 1 base, J lost 5 bases, and 11 bases lay in between. This CDR3 spans 14 amino acids. Germline assignment: CDR1 SGHTA and CDR2 FQGNSA. The CDR3 DNA is TGTGCCAGCAGCTTAGGGGGCAGGGCATATGGCTACACCTTC. It encodes CASSLGGRAYGYTF.

The chain recombines TRBV11-2 with TRBJ1-3; D unclear. Germline CDR1 reads SGHAT; CDR2 reads FQNNGV. This CDR3 has 14 residues. The germline V and J ends were trimmed by 1 base and 2 bases, with 6 bases remaining between them. CDR3 sequence: CASSLAVTGNTIYF. As DNA, the CDR3 is TGTGCCAGCAGCTTAGCAGTTACTGGAAACACCATATATTTT. Using reference TRBV11-2 and TRBJ1-3 for the parts outside the CDR3, the full variable domain is EAGVAQSPRYKIIEKRQSVAFWCNPISGHATLYWYQQILGQGPKLLIQFQNNGVVDDSQLPKDRFSAERLKGVDSTLKIQPAKLEDSAVYLCASSLAVTGNTIYFGEGSWLTVV.

The V call is TRBV5-1, the J call TRBJ1-2; weak D call: TRBD1 (5 bases). The CDR3 extends over 15 amino acids. Germline V gene sequence: CDR1 SGHRS, CDR2 YFSETQ. V dropped 3 bases and J dropped 8 bases, with 20 bases sitting between them. This CDR3 reads CASSSGQNRPWGYTF. The DNA of the CDR3 is TGCGCCAGCAGCTCAGGACAAAACCGGCCGTGGGGCTACACCTTC.

V and J are TRBV25-1 and TRBJ1-1; D call uncertain. V lost 1 base and J 10 bases, leaving 13 bases between the germline ends. The CDR3 runs to 13 residues. In germline, CDR1 is MGHDK, CDR2 SYGVNS. The chain's CDR3 is CASSESGNSRAFF. CDR3 sequence (DNA): TGTGCCAGCAGTGAATCAGGTAACTCCCGAGCTTTCTTT.

CDR3 nucleotide sequence: TGTGCCAGCGGGGGACAGTTGAACACTGAAGCTTTCTTT. It translates to CASGGQLNTEAFF. The rearrangement joins TRBV28 to TRBJ1-1, with TRBD1 matching over 7 bases. This CDR3 comprises 13 residues. The germline V gene has CDR1 MDHEN and CDR2 SYDVKM. Trimming at V came to 8 bases and at J to 0 bases, leaving 3 bases not matched to a gene.

The chain links TRBV2 to TRBJ2-1; TRBD2 is a possible D gene (6 bases). Per the germline V gene, CDR1 is SNHLY and CDR2 is FYNNEI. This CDR3 spans 15 amino acids. The V end lost 5 bases, the J end lost 5 bases, and 16 bases lay between the germline ends. CDR3 nucleotides: TGTGCCAGCAGTCGAACTAGCTCCGGGAACAATGAGCAGTTCTTC. Protein sequence: CASSRTSSGNNEQFF.

The chain is built from TRBV7-6 and TRBJ1-1, with 9 bases lining up with TRBD1. Unmatched junction bases numbered 10, after V lost 5 bases and J lost 3 bases. Germline CDR1 is SGHVS and CDR2 is FNYEAQ. The CDR3 has 16 residues. Written as DNA, the CDR3 is TGTGCCAGCAGCCCGGGACAGGGCATAAGGGACACTGAAGCTTTCTTT. It yields the protein CASSPGQGIRDTEAFF.

The CDR3, as DNA: TGTGCCAGCAGCCCCCGGGACAGGGAGGAGAATCAGCCCCAGCATTTT. It codes for CASSPRDREENQPQHF. The V gene is TRBV7-2, the J gene TRBJ1-5, with 9 bases lining up with TRBD1. After removal of 5 bases from V and 4 bases from J, the junction contained 9 bases not matched to a gene. Germline assignment: CDR1 SGHTA and CDR2 FQGNSA. The CDR3 runs 16 residues.

The chain has TRBV7-3 and TRBJ2-5; 13 bases are a match to TRBD2. The CDR3 length is 15 residues. From germline, CDR1 is SGHTA and CDR2 FQGTGA. J gave up 1 base and V 8 bases, and 4 bases lay outside the gene matches. This CDR3 is CASGTSGGVQETQYF. CDR3 nucleotide sequence: TGTGCCAGCGGTACTAGCGGGGGGGTCCAAGAGACCCAGTACTTC.

This sequence joins TRBV4-2 and TRBJ2-7; 11 bases are shared with TRBD2. Germline CDR1 and CDR2: LGHNA and YNFKEQ. The V gene end was trimmed by 2 bases and the J gene end by 4 bases; junction bases not matched to a gene: 1. There are 14 residues in the CDR3. In nucleotides, the CDR3 is TGTGCCAGCAGCCAACTAGCGGGGGGTTACGAGCAGTACTTC. This encodes CASSQLAGGYEQYF.

This clone was seen more than once but under ten times. The CDR3 is CASRAGATYNSPLHF. The CDR3, as DNA: TGTGCCAGCAGGGCGGGGGCCACGTATAATTCACCCCTCCACTTT. The chain is built from TRBV6-4 and TRBJ1-6; tentatively, D is TRBD1 (6 bases). Deletions cut 6 bases from V and 4 bases from J, with 13 bases between. CDR1 is MRHNA, CDR2 SNTAGT, per germline. The CDR3 contains 15 residues.

This sequence joins TRBV27 and TRBJ2-1, with TRBD2 identical over 7 bases. V was clipped by 10 bases and J by 6 bases; unmatched bases: 9. CDR1 and CDR2 from the germline V gene are MNHEY and SMNVEV (reference sequence). The CDR3 sequence is 13 residues long. The DNA for the CDR3 is TGTGCCACCCGTCCGGGGACTACCAATGAGCAGTTCTTC. It is translated as CATRPGTTNEQFF.

This clone was recorded only once. The rearrangement links TRBV5-8 to TRBJ2-7, with 10 bases matching TRBD1. The germline CDR1 and CDR2 sequences are SGHTS and YDEGEE. Trimming at V came to 5 bases and at J to 3 bases, leaving 14 bases not matched to a gene. This CDR3 contains 17 residues. The CDR3 DNA reads TGTGCCAGCAGTACCGGGACAGGGGCGGCGGCCTACTACGAGCAGTACTTC. This encodes CASSTGTGAAAYYEQYF.